This section outlines one TCR beta chain sequence together with its context. Its target is unknown. The repertoire was sequenced with immunoSEQ multiplex PCR; TCRdb's copy has only in-frame clones and lacks some. The sample holds 2,500,000 or so clones; roughly 93% are singletons and the top ten take approximately 0.36%. This sample was included in a study of shared clonotypes between healthy human individuals. Study-wide findings and caveats: Investigators expected sequencing depth to affect clonotype sharing among donors.

With 11 bases removed from V and 5 bases from J, the gap between germline ends came to 10 bases. Per the germline V gene, CDR1 is SGHNT and CDR2 is YENEEA. This CDR3 is built from 11 residues. The sequencing sample was made of naive CD4+ T cells from PBMCs. Subset meaning: CD45RA+ positively selected. The V gene is TRBV11-3, the J gene TRBJ2-1, with D unresolved. The receptor was isolated from a man between 18 and 35 years old in good health. Some clones in this sample may be carry-over from other donors' samples. CDR3 sequence reads: CASGRNNEQFF. In DNA form, the CDR3 reads TGTGCCTCCGGACGCAACAATGAGCAGTTCTTC.